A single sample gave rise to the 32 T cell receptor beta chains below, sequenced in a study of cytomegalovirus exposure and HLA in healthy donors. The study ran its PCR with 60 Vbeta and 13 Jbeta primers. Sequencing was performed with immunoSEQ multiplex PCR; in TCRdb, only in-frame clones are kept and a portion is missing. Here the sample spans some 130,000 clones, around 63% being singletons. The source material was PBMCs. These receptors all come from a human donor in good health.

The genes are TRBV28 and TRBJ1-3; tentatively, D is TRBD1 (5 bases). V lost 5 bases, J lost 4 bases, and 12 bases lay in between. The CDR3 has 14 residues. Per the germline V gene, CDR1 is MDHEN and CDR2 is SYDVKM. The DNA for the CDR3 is TGTGCCAGCAGTCCCACAGGTCCCGGAAACACCATATATTTT. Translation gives CASSPTGPGNTIYF.

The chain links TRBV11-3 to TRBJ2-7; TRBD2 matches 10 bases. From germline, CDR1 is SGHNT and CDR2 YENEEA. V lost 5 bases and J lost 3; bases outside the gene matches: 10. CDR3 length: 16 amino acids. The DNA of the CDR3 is TGTGCCAGCAGCCACTCCCTAGCGGGAGAGGTCTACGAGCAGTACTTC. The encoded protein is CASSHSLAGEVYEQYF.

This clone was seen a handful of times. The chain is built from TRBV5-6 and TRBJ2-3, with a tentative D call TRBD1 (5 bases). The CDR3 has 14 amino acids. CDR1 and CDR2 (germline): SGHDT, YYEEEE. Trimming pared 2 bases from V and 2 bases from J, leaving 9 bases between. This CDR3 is CASSFGAFTDTQYF. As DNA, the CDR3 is TGTGCCAGCAGCTTTGGGGCGTTCACAGATACGCAGTATTTT.

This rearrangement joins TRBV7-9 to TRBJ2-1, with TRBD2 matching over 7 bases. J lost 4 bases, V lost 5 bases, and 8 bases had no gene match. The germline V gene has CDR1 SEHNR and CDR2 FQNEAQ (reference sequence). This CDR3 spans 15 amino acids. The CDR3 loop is CASSPTSSGYNEQFF. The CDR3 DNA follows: TGTGCCAGCAGCCCGACTAGCTCGGGGTACAATGAGCAGTTCTTC.

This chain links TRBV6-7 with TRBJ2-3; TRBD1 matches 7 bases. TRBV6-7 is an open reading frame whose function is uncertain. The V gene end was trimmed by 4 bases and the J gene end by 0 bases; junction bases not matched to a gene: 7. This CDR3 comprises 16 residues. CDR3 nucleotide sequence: TGTGCCAGCAGTTCCCGACAGGGTGTAAGCACAGATACGCAGTATTTT. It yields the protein CASSSRQGVSTDTQYF.

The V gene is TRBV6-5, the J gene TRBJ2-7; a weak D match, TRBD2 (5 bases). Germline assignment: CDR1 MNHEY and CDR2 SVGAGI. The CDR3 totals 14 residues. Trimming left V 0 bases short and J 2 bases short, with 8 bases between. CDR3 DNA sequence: TGTGCCAGCAGTTACTCCTGGGGAGCCTACGAGCAGTACTTC. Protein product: CASSYSWGAYEQYF.

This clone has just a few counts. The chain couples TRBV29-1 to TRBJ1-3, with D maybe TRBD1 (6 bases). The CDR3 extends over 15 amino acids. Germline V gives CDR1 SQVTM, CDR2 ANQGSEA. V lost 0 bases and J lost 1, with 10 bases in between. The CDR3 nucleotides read TGCAGCGTTGAAGATGGGGGCACATCTGGAAACACCATATATTTT. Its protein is CSVEDGGTSGNTIYF.

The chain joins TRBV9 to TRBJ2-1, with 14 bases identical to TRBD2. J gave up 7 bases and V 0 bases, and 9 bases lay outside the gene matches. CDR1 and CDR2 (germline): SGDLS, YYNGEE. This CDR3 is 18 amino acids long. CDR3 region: CASSVGGTSGRMRNEQFF. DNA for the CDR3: TGTGCCAGCAGCGTAGGAGGGACTAGCGGGAGAATGCGTAATGAGCAGTTCTTC.

Written as DNA, the CDR3 is TGTGCCAGCAGTGAACCAGGGGTTTGGCTCTATGGCTACACCTTC. Translating it yields CASSEPGVWLYGYTF. V gene TRBV6-1 combines with J gene TRBJ1-2; the D gene is possibly TRBD1 (6 bases). The CDR3 runs 15 residues. V was shortened by 2 bases and J by 4 bases, with 14 bases between the two germline ends. Per germline, CDR1 MNHNS and CDR2 SASEGT.

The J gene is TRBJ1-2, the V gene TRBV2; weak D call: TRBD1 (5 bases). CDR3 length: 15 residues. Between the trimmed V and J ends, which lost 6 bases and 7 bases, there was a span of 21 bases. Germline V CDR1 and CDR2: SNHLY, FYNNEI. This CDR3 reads CASRSYQGQSGGYTF. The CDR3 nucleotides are TGTGCCAGCAGATCATATCAAGGACAATCGGGTGGCTACACCTTC.

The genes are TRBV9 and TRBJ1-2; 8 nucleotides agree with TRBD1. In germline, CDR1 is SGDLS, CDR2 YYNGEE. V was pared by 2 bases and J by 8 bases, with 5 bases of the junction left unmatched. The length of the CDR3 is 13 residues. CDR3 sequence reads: CASSVLTGDGYTF. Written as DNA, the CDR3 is TGTGCCAGCAGCGTTTTGACAGGGGACGGCTACACCTTC.

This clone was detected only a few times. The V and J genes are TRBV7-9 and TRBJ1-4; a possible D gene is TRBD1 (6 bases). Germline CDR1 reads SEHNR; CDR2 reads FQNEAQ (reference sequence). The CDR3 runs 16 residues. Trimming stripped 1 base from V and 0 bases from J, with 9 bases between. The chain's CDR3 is CASSLGYRATNEKLFF. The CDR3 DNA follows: TGTGCCAGCAGCTTAGGGTACAGGGCAACTAATGAAAAACTGTTTTTT.

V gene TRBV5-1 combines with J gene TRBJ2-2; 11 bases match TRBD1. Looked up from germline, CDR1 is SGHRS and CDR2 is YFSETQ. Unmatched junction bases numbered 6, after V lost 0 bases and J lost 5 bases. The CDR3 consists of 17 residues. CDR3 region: CASSLVGQGARTGELFF. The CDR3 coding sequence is TGCGCCAGCAGCTTGGTCGGACAGGGGGCTCGGACCGGGGAGCTGTTTTTT.

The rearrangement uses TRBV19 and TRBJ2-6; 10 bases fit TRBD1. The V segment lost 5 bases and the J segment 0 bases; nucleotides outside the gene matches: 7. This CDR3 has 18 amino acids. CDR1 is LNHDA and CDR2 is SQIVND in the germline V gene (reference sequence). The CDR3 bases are TGTGCCAGTAGTGCTCGGACAGGGGGTCACTCTGGGGCCAACGTCCTGACTTTC. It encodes CASSARTGGHSGANVLTF.

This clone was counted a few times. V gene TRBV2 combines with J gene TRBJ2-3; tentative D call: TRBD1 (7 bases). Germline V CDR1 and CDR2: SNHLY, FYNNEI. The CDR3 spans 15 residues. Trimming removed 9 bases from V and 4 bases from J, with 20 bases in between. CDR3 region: CARTGDSGLSDTQYF. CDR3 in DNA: TGTGCCAGGACCGGGGACAGCGGGTTGTCAGATACGCAGTATTTT.

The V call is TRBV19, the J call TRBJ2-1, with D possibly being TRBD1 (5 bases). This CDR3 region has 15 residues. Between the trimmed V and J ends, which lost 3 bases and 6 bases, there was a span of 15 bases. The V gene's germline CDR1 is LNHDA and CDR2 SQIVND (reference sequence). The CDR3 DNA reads TGTGCCAGTAGTATCATGGTATCCAGGGTCAATGAGCAGTTCTTC. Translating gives CASSIMVSRVNEQFF.

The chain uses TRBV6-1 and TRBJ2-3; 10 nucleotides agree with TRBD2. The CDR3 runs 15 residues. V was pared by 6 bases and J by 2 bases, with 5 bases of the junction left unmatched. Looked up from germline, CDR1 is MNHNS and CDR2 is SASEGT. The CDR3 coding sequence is TGTGCCAGCAGCATAGCGGGAGGATACACAGATACGCAGTATTTT. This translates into CASSIAGGYTDTQYF.

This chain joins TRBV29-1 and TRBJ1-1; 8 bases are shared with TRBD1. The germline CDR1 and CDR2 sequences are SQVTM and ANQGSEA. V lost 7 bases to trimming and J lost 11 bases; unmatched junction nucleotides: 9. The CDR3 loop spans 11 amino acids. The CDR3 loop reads CSGSQGVGAFF. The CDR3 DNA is TGCAGCGGATCACAGGGGGTCGGGGCTTTCTTT.

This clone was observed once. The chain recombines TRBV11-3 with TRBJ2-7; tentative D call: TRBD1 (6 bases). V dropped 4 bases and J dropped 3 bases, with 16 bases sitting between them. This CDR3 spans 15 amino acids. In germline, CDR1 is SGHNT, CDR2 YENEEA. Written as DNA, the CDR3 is TGTGCCAGCAGCTCTAGGGACACTCCCAACTACGAGCAGTACTTC. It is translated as CASSSRDTPNYEQYF.

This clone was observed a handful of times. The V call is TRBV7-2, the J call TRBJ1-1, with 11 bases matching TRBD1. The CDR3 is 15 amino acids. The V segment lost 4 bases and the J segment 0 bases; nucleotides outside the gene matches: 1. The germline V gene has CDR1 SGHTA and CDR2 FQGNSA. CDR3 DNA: TGTGCCAGCAGCTGGACAGGGGGCATGAACACTGAAGCTTTCTTT. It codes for CASSWTGGMNTEAFF.

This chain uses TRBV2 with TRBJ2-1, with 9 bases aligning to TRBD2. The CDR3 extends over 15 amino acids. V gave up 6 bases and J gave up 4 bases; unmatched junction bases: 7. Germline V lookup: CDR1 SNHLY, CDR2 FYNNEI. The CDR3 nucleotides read TGTGCCAGCAGGACCGGGACTAGCAGTTACAATGAGCAGTTCTTC. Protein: CASRTGTSSYNEQFF.

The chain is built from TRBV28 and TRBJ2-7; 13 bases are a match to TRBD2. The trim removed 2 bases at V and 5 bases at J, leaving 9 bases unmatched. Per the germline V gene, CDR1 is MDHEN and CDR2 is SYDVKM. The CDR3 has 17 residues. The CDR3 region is CASSLGGLAGDNDEQYF. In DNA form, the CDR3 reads TGTGCCAGCAGTTTAGGTGGACTAGCGGGAGATAACGACGAGCAGTACTTC.

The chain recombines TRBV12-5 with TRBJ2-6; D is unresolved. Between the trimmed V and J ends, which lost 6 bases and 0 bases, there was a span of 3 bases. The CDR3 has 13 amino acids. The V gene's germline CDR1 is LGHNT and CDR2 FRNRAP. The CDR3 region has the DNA TGTGCTAGTGGCCTCTCTGGGGCCAACGTCCTGACTTTC. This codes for CASGLSGANVLTF. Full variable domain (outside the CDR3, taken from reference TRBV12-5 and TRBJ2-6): DARVTQTPRHKVTEMGQEVTMRCQPILGHNTVFWYRQTMMQGLELLAYFRNRAPLDDSGMPKDRFSAEMPDATLATLKIQPSEPRDSAVYFCASGLSGANVLTFGAGSRLTVL.

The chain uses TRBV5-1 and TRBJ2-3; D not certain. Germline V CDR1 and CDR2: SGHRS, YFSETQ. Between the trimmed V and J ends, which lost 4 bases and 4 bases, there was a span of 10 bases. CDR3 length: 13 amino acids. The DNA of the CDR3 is TGCGCCAGCAGCGTCGAGGTCCCAGATACGCAGTATTTT. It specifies CASSVEVPDTQYF.

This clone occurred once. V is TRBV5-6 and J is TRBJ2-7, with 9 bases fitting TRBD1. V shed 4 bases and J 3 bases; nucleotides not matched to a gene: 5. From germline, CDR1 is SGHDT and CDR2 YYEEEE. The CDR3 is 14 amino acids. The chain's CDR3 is CASSPGTGIYEQYF. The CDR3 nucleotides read TGTGCCAGCAGCCCGGGGACAGGGATCTACGAGCAGTACTTC.

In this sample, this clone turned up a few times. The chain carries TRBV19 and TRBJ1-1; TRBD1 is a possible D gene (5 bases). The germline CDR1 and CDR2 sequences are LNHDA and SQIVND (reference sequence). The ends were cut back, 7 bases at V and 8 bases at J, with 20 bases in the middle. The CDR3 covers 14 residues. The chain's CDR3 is CASITWGVSPEAFF. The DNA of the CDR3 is TGTGCCAGTATCACCTGGGGGGTGAGTCCCGAAGCTTTCTTT.

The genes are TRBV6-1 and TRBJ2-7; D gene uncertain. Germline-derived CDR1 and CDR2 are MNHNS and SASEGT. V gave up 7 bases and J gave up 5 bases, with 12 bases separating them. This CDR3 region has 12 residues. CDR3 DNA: TGTGCCAGCACGGTAGCAAGCGACGAGCAGTACTTC. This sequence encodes CASTVASDEQYF.

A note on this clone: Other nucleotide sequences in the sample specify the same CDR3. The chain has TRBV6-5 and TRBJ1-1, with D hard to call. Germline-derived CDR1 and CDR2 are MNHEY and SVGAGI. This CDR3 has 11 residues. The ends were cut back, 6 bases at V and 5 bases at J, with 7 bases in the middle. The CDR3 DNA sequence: TGTGCCAGCAGCCGCGGTACTGAAGCTTTCTTT. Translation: CASSRGTEAFF.

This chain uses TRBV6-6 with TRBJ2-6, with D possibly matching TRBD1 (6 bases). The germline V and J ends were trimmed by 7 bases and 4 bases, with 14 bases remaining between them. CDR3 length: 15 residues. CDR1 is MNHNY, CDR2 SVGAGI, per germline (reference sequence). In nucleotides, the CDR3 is TGTGCCAGCAAGAAGAGGGGGTCCGGGGCCAACGTCCTGACTTTC. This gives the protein CASKKRGSGANVLTF.

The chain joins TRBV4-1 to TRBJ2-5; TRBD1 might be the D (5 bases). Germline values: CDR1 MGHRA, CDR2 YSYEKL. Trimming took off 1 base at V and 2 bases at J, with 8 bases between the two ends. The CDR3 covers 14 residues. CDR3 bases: TGCGCCAGCAGCCAAGGACAGTCGCAAGAGACCCAGTACTTC. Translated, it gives CASSQGQSQETQYF.

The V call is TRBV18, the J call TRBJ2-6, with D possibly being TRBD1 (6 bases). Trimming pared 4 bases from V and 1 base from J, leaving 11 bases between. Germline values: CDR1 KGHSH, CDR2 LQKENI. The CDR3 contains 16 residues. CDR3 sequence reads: CASSLQGESGANVLTF. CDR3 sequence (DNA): TGTGCCAGCTCACTACAGGGAGAGTCTGGGGCCAACGTCCTGACTTTC.

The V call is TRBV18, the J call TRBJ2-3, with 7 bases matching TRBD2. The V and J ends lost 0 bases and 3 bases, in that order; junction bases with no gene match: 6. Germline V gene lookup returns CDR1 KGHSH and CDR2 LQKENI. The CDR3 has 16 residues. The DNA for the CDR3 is TGTGCCAGCTCACCACCGATAGCGGGCGGGACAGATACGCAGTATTTT. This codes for CASSPPIAGGTDTQYF.